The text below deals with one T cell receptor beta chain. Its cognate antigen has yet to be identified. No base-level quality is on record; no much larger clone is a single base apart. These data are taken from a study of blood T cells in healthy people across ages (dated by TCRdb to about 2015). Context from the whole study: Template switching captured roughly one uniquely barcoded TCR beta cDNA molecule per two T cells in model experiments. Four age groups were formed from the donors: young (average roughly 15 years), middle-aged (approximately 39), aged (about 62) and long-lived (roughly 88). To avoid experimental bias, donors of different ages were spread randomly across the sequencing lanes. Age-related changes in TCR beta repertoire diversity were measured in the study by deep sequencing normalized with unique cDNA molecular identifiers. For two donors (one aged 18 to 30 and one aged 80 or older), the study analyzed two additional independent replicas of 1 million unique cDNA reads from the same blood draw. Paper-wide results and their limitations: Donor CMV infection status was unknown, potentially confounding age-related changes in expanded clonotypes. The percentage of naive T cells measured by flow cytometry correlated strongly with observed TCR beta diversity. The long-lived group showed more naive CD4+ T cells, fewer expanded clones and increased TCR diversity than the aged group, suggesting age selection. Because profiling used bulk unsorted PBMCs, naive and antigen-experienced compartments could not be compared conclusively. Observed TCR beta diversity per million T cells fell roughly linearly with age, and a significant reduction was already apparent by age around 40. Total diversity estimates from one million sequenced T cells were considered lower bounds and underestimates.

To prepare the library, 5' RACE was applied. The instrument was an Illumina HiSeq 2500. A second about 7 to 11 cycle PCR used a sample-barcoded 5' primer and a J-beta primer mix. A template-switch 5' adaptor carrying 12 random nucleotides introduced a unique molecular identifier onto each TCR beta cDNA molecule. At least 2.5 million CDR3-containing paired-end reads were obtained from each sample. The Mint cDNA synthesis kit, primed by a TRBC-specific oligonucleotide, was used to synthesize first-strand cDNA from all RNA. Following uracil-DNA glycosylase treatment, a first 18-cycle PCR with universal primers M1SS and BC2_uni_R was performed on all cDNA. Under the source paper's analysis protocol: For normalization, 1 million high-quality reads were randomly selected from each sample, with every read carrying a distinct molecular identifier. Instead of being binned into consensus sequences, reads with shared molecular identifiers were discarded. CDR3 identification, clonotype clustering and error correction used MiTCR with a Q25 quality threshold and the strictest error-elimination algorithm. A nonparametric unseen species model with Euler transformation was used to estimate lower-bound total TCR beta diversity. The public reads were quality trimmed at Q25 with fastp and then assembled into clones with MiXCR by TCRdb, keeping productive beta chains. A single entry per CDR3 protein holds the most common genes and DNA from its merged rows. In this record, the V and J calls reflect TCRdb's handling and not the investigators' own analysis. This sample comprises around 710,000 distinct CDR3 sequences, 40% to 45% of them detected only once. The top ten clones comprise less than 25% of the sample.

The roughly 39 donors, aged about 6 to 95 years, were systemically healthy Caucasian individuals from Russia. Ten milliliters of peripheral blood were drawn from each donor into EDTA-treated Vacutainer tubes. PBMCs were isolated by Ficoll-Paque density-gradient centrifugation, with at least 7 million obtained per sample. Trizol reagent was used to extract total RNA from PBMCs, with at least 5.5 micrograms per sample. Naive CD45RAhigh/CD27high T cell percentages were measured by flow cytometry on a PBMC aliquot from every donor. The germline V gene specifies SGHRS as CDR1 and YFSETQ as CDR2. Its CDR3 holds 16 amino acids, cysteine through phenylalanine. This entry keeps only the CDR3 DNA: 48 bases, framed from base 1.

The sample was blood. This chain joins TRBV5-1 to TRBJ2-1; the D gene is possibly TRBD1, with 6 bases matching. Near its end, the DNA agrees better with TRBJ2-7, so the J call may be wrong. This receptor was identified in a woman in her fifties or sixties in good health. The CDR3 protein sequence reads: CASRYRDPKTYNEQYF. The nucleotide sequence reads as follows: TGCGCCAGCAGGTACAGGGACCCGAAAACCTACAATGAGCAGTACTTC.